The subject of this entry is one TCR beta chain. TCRdb's copy holds only in-frame clones and misses some; the assay was immunoSEQ multiplex PCR. Of around 13,000 clones listed, roughly 90% are singletons. Treatment in this sample: preoperative locoregional IRX-2 cytokine immunotherapy. Samples came from a phase Ib trial of preoperative locoregional IRX-2 cytokine immunotherapy. This sample stems from a study of preoperative IRX-2 immunotherapy in early breast cancer. The germline V gene encodes CDR1 SGHTA and CDR2 FQGNSA. This CDR3 has 14 amino acids. With 1 base removed from V and 5 bases from J, the gap between germline ends came to 11 bases.

This chain links TRBV7-2 with TRBJ1-2; possible D gene TRBD1, 6 bases. The specimen was obtained from a patient treated with IRX-2 immunotherapy. The receptor was isolated from a human donor with breast cancer. The CDR3 nucleotides read TGTGCCAGCAGCTTAGGGGACACGTTTTATGGCTACACCTTC. It codes for CASSLGDTFYGYTF.